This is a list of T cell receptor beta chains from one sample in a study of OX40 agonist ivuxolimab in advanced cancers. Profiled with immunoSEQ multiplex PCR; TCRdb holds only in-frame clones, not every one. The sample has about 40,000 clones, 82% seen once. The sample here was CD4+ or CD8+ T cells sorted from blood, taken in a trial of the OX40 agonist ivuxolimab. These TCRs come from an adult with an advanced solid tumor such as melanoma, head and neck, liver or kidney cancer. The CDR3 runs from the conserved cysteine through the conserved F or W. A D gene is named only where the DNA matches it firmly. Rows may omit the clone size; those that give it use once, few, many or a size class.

cdr3_nt: TGCGCCAGCAGCTTGGGGGGGAGCTCTGGGGCCAACGTCCTGACTTTC; cdr3_aa: CASSLGGSSGANVLTF; d_call: NA; cdr3_length: 16; clone_size: NA; j_call: TRBJ2-6; v_call: TRBV5-1
cdr3_nt: TGTGCCAGCAGCTTAGGGCAGGGAACTAACTATGGCTACACCTTC; cdr3_aa: CASSLGQGTNYGYTF; d_call: NA; cdr3_length: 15; clone_size: NA; j_call: TRBJ1-2; v_call: TRBV7-9
cdr3_nt: TGTGCCAGCAGCCCACAGGGGTTGGTATCACCCCTCCACTTT; cdr3_aa: CASSPQGLVSPLHF; d_call: TRBD1; cdr3_length: 14; clone_size: NA; j_call: TRBJ1-6; v_call: TRBV27
cdr3_nt: TGTGCCAGCAGTGGACAGGGGATCGGGGAGCTGTTTTTT; cdr3_aa: CASSGQGIGELFF; d_call: TRBD1; cdr3_length: 13; clone_size: NA; j_call: TRBJ2-2; v_call: TRBV6-4
cdr3_nt: TGTGCCAGCAGCAAGCTGGACAGGGGGCAGGATGGCTACACCTTC; cdr3_aa: CASSKLDRGQDGYTF; d_call: TRBD1; cdr3_length: 15; clone_size: NA; j_call: TRBJ1-2; v_call: TRBV14
cdr3_nt: TGTGCCAGCAGCAAAGGGCGGGGGTCAGATACGCAGTATTTT; cdr3_aa: CASSKGRGSDTQYF; d_call: TRBD2; cdr3_length: 14; clone_size: NA; j_call: TRBJ2-3; v_call: TRBV9
cdr3_nt: TGTGCCAGCAGCCCCGGACGGGATAGCAATCAGCCCCAGCATTTT; cdr3_aa: CASSPGRDSNQPQHF; d_call: NA; cdr3_length: 15; clone_size: NA; j_call: TRBJ1-5; v_call: TRBV7-2
cdr3_nt: TGTGCCGGCAGCCGGACTAGCGGGATCCGAAGCACAGATACGCAGTATTTT; cdr3_aa: CAGSRTSGIRSTDTQYF; d_call: TRBD2; cdr3_length: 17; clone_size: NA; j_call: TRBJ2-3; v_call: TRBV27
cdr3_nt: TGTGCCAGCAGTTTGCAGGATTCTGCAAACATTCAGTACTTC; cdr3_aa: CASSLQDSANIQYF; d_call: NA; cdr3_length: 14; clone_size: NA; j_call: TRBJ2-4; v_call: TRBV28
cdr3_nt: TGTGCCAGCAGCTCGCGAACCGGGACAGGGAGAGGAAACACCATATATTTT; cdr3_aa: CASSSRTGTGRGNTIYF; d_call: NA; cdr3_length: 17; clone_size: NA; j_call: TRBJ1-3; v_call: TRBV21-1
cdr3_nt: TGTGCCAGCAGTTTTATAGAACGCTTCTCTGGGGCCAACGTCCTGACTTTC; cdr3_aa: CASSFIERFSGANVLTF; d_call: NA; cdr3_length: 17; clone_size: NA; j_call: TRBJ2-6; v_call: TRBV27
cdr3_nt: TGTGCCAGCAGCCTCCAGGGTTACTCCTATAATTCACCCCTCCACTTT; cdr3_aa: CASSLQGYSYNSPLHF; d_call: NA; cdr3_length: 16; clone_size: NA; j_call: TRBJ1-6; v_call: TRBV5-6
cdr3_nt: TGTGCCAGCAGCTTAGGCGGGTACACCCTAAGCTCCTACGAGCAGTACTTC; cdr3_aa: CASSLGGYTLSSYEQYF; d_call: NA; cdr3_length: 17; clone_size: NA; j_call: TRBJ2-7; v_call: TRBV7-2
cdr3_nt: TGTGCCAGAAGCTTGAAATTTGGGGTACAGGGGTCTTCCGAGCAGTACTTC; cdr3_aa: CARSLKFGVQGSSEQYF; d_call: TRBD1; cdr3_length: 17; clone_size: NA; j_call: TRBJ2-7; v_call: TRBV5-3
cdr3_nt: TGCGCCAGCAGCCAAGATGGGGCACACCAAGAGACCCAGTACTTC; cdr3_aa: CASSQDGAHQETQYF; d_call: NA; cdr3_length: 15; clone_size: few; j_call: TRBJ2-5; v_call: TRBV4-3
cdr3_nt: TGTGCCAGTAGCCCTCAGGGGAACTATGGCTACACCTTC; cdr3_aa: CASSPQGNYGYTF; d_call: NA; cdr3_length: 13; clone_size: medium-sized; j_call: TRBJ1-2; v_call: TRBV19
cdr3_nt: TGTGCCAGCAGTTTATGGGGCACAGATACGCAGTATTTT; cdr3_aa: CASSLWGTDTQYF; d_call: NA; cdr3_length: 13; clone_size: NA; j_call: TRBJ2-3; v_call: TRBV27
cdr3_nt: TGTGCCACCCTCCGCCCGCGGGGGGAGGACCTAAACAATGAGCAGTTCTTC; cdr3_aa: CATLRPRGEDLNNEQFF; d_call: TRBD2; cdr3_length: 17; clone_size: NA; j_call: TRBJ2-1; v_call: TRBV7-9
cdr3_nt: TGTGCCAGTAGTATATTCGAAAAACTGTTTTTT; cdr3_aa: CASSIFEKLFF; d_call: NA; cdr3_length: 11; clone_size: NA; j_call: TRBJ1-4; v_call: TRBV19
cdr3_nt: TGCGCCAGCAGCTGGAGCGGGGCGAACACCGGGGAGCTGTTTTTT; cdr3_aa: CASSWSGANTGELFF; d_call: TRBD2; cdr3_length: 15; clone_size: NA; j_call: TRBJ2-2; v_call: TRBV5-1
cdr3_nt: TGTGCCAGCAGATGGGACAGGGGCTACGAGCAGTACTTC; cdr3_aa: CASRWDRGYEQYF; d_call: TRBD1; cdr3_length: 13; clone_size: NA; j_call: TRBJ2-7; v_call: TRBV2
cdr3_nt: TGCGCCAGCAGCCAAGATCTAACGCAGGGGGCATGGGGCTACACCTTC; cdr3_aa: CASSQDLTQGAWGYTF; d_call: TRBD1; cdr3_length: 16; clone_size: NA; j_call: TRBJ1-2; v_call: TRBV4-3
cdr3_nt: TGTGCCAGCAGTATTGAAGCTTTCTTT; cdr3_aa: CASSIEAFF; d_call: NA; cdr3_length: 9; clone_size: NA; j_call: TRBJ1-1; v_call: TRBV3-1/TRBV3-2
cdr3_nt: TGTGCCAGCAGTTTATGGGGTTCCTCGAACGAGCAGTACTTC; cdr3_aa: CASSLWGSSNEQYF; d_call: NA; cdr3_length: 14; clone_size: NA; j_call: TRBJ2-7; v_call: TRBV28
cdr3_nt: TGTGCCAGTAGTATGGGTCAGGGGTCCACCTACGAGCAGTACTTC; cdr3_aa: CASSMGQGSTYEQYF; d_call: NA; cdr3_length: 15; clone_size: NA; j_call: TRBJ2-7; v_call: TRBV19
cdr3_nt: TGTGCCAGCAGTTTATATACCCACAATGAGCAGTTCTTC; cdr3_aa: CASSLYTHNEQFF; d_call: NA; cdr3_length: 13; clone_size: NA; j_call: TRBJ2-1; v_call: TRBV27
cdr3_nt: TGTGCCAGCAGCTTTTCGGGTGGCGAGCAGTTCTTC; cdr3_aa: CASSFSGGEQFF; d_call: NA; cdr3_length: 12; clone_size: NA; j_call: TRBJ2-1; v_call: TRBV7-6
cdr3_nt: TGTGCCAGCACCCCAGGGTACAATCAGCCCCAGCATTTT; cdr3_aa: CASTPGYNQPQHF; d_call: NA; cdr3_length: 13; clone_size: NA; j_call: TRBJ1-5; v_call: TRBV28
cdr3_nt: TGTGCCAGCAGCACCGCTACGGACAGATACGAGCAGTACTTC; cdr3_aa: CASSTATDRYEQYF; d_call: NA; cdr3_length: 14; clone_size: NA; j_call: TRBJ2-7; v_call: TRBV11-1
cdr3_nt: TGCGCCAGCAGCCAAGAAATGGGACCGCTTAAAGATACGCAGTATTTT; cdr3_aa: CASSQEMGPLKDTQYF; d_call: NA; cdr3_length: 16; clone_size: NA; j_call: TRBJ2-3; v_call: TRBV4-3
cdr3_nt: TGTGCCAGCAGCCGGCTCAATCAGCCCCAGCATTTT; cdr3_aa: CASSRLNQPQHF; d_call: NA; cdr3_length: 12; clone_size: few; j_call: TRBJ1-5; v_call: TRBV6-6
cdr3_nt: TGTGCCAGCTCCAGGCCGGGACAGGGGGTTTTCGGCAATCAGCCCCAGCATTTT; cdr3_aa: CASSRPGQGVFGNQPQHF; d_call: TRBD1; cdr3_length: 18; clone_size: few; j_call: TRBJ1-5; v_call: TRBV28
cdr3_nt: TGTGCCAGCAGTTATGAAAGCCTACAGGCGGAGACCCAGTACTTC; cdr3_aa: CASSYESLQAETQYF; d_call: NA; cdr3_length: 15; clone_size: NA; j_call: TRBJ2-5; v_call: TRBV6-5
cdr3_nt: TGTGCCAGCTCAGAGGGACAGGGGGAGGAAGCTTTCTTT; cdr3_aa: CASSEGQGEEAFF; d_call: TRBD1; cdr3_length: 13; clone_size: NA; j_call: TRBJ1-1; v_call: TRBV18
cdr3_nt: TGTGCCAGCACTCTGGAGGGGTTGATGACTGAAGCTTTCTTT; cdr3_aa: CASTLEGLMTEAFF; d_call: NA; cdr3_length: 14; clone_size: NA; j_call: TRBJ1-1; v_call: TRBV6-6
cdr3_nt: TGTGCCAGCTCACCTAAAGGGGATCAGCCCCAGCATTTT; cdr3_aa: CASSPKGDQPQHF; d_call: NA; cdr3_length: 13; clone_size: few; j_call: TRBJ1-5; v_call: TRBV18
cdr3_nt: TGCGCCAGCAGCGACTCGACAGGGATAGTTTCACCCCTCCACTTT; cdr3_aa: CASSDSTGIVSPLHF; d_call: TRBD1; cdr3_length: 15; clone_size: NA; j_call: TRBJ1-6; v_call: TRBV4-3
cdr3_nt: TGTGCCAGCAGTTTTGGGACCCCCAGTCCCTACGAGCAGTACTTC; cdr3_aa: CASSFGTPSPYEQYF; d_call: NA; cdr3_length: 15; clone_size: NA; j_call: TRBJ2-7; v_call: TRBV27
cdr3_nt: TGTGCCAGCAGGAGTGGGGTCTACGAGCAGTACTTC; cdr3_aa: CASRSGVYEQYF; d_call: NA; cdr3_length: 12; clone_size: NA; j_call: TRBJ2-7; v_call: TRBV6-5
cdr3_nt: TGTGCCAGCAGCCGGACTAGCGGTAACAATGAGCAGTTCTTC; cdr3_aa: CASSRTSGNNEQFF; d_call: TRBD2; cdr3_length: 14; clone_size: NA; j_call: TRBJ2-1; v_call: TRBV11-2
cdr3_nt: TGTGCCAGCAGCCTAGACGGTACCGGGGAGCTGTTTTTT; cdr3_aa: CASSLDGTGELFF; d_call: NA; cdr3_length: 13; clone_size: NA; j_call: TRBJ2-2; v_call: TRBV7-2
cdr3_nt: TGTGCCAGCAGCCAACGAGGCGCCGGGGGCTACGAGCAGTACTTC; cdr3_aa: CASSQRGAGGYEQYF; d_call: NA; cdr3_length: 15; clone_size: NA; j_call: TRBJ2-7; v_call: TRBV14
cdr3_nt: TGTGCTAGTGGTTTGGTCTGGGACAGGGAAAATGAAAAACTGTTTTTT; cdr3_aa: CASGLVWDRENEKLFF; d_call: TRBD1; cdr3_length: 16; clone_size: NA; j_call: TRBJ1-4; v_call: TRBV12-5
cdr3_nt: TGTGCCAGCAGCTCACCCGGGGGACACACAGATACGCAGTATTTT; cdr3_aa: CASSSPGGHTDTQYF; d_call: NA; cdr3_length: 15; clone_size: once; j_call: TRBJ2-3; v_call: TRBV7-9
cdr3_nt: TGTGCCAGCAGTTTACAGGGGAATAATGAAAAACTGTTTTTT; cdr3_aa: CASSLQGNNEKLFF; d_call: TRBD1; cdr3_length: 14; clone_size: NA; j_call: TRBJ1-4; v_call: TRBV6-6
cdr3_nt: TGTGCCAGCAGCTCGGCAGGCTTGAACACTGAAGCTTTCTTT; cdr3_aa: CASSSAGLNTEAFF; d_call: NA; cdr3_length: 14; clone_size: NA; j_call: TRBJ1-1; v_call: TRBV7-9
cdr3_nt: TGCAGCGTTGAAGTCCGGGGATGGCAGTACTTC; cdr3_aa: CSVEVRGWQYF; d_call: NA; cdr3_length: 11; clone_size: NA; j_call: TRBJ2-7; v_call: TRBV29-1